This T cell receptor (beta chain) was sequenced in a study of spatial heterogeneity in lung cancer. Overall study results and limits: Expanded intratumoral alpha and beta TCR counts tracked tumor mutation counts.

The CDR3 is made up of 14 amino acids. The V end was cut by 1 base, the J end by 1 base, with 7 bases between. Germline loops: CDR1 SGHTA, CDR2 FQGTGA. By proportion, this clonotype is medium-sized. What it recognizes is unknown. For a library built for alpha chains, this beta chain is a stray read; little rests on its size. TCRdb recomputed calls from the 5' RACE reads with MiXCR, one row per CDR3 protein. Of some 6,100 distinct CDR3 sequences in the sample, roughly 15% were seen once. Time point of the sample: sample taken at primary tumor resection. The chain uses TRBV7-3 and TRBJ1-1; D gene uncertain. Sequences were derived from lung tumor tissue, sampled at surgery. The clonotype was recovered from a male donor with early-stage non-small cell lung cancer. The CDR3 coding sequence is TGTGCCAGCAGCTTAAGTCCAGCGAACACTGAAGCTTTCTTT. Protein product: CASSLSPANTEAFF.